This T cell receptor beta chain was sequenced during a study of cytomegalovirus exposure and HLA in healthy donors. Study results and caveats: V segments that were indistinguishable, TRBV6-2 and TRBV6-3 among them, were omitted from analysis.

CDR1 is MNHEY, CDR2 SVGAGI, per germline. The length of the CDR3 is 13 residues. The ends lost 2 bases at V and 10 bases at J; junction bases unmatched: 3. In regard to this clone: Its specificity is not known.

Primers included in the PCR were 60 Vbeta and 13 Jbeta primers. Clones were sequenced by immunoSEQ multiplex PCR, and TCRdb holds only the in-frame ones, with some missing. Its table lists 65,000 to 80,000 clones. The chain links TRBV6-5 to TRBJ2-1, with 9 nucleotides matching TRBD2. The sequence was obtained from a man aged 25 to 40 in good health and CMV-seronegative. The sample comprised PBMCs. CDR3 in amino acids: CASSYQSGREQFF. DNA for the CDR3: TGTGCCAGCAGTTACCAAAGCGGGAGGGAGCAGTTCTTC.